Shown below are 31 T cell receptor beta chains from a single sample sequenced in a study of T cell responses to AZD1222 COVID-19 vaccine. Sequencing was performed with immunoSEQ multiplex PCR; in TCRdb, only in-frame clones are kept and a portion is missing. The sample yields 150,000 or so clones, 85% to 95% seen once. Sequences were derived from peripheral blood, sampled on day 0 of AZD1222 vaccination. The source is an adult in good health.

The chain is built from TRBV5-4 and TRBJ2-5, with D possibly called TRBD1 or TRBD2 (7 bases each). Looked up from germline, CDR1 is SGHNT and CDR2 is YYREEE (reference sequence). This CDR3 has 16 residues. Trimming pared 3 bases from V and 4 bases from J, leaving 19 bases between. CDR3 residues: CASSWNVRGRGETQYF. CDR3 nucleotides: TGTGCCAGCAGCTGGAATGTCAGGGGGAGGGGAGAGACCCAGTACTTC.

The V call is TRBV6-5, the J call TRBJ1-2; TRBD1 matches at 8 bases. The CDR3 extends over 14 amino acids. The J segment lost 3 bases and the V segment lost 6 bases, leaving 6 bases of the junction unmatched. The V gene's germline CDR1 is MNHEY and CDR2 SVGAGI. This chain's CDR3 is CASSAYRGDYGYTF. CDR3 in DNA: TGTGCCAGCAGCGCATACAGGGGGGACTATGGCTACACCTTC.

The chain couples TRBV7-2 to TRBJ1-5; maybe TRBD1 (5 bases). Trimming removed 1 base from V and 4 bases from J, with 20 bases in between. The CDR3 spans 18 residues. CDR1 and CDR2 from the germline V gene are SGHTA and FQGNSA. CDR3 coding DNA: TGTGCCAGCAGCTTAGACCCTCTAGGGGTGGGGGGGAATCAGCCCCAGCATTTT. Encoded protein: CASSLDPLGVGGNQPQHF. The whole variable domain, filled in from reference TRBV7-2 and TRBJ1-5, reads GAGVSQSPSNKVTEKGKDVELRCDPISGHTALYWYRQSLGQGLEFLIYFQGNSAPDKSGLPSDRFSAERTGGSVSTLTIQRTQQEDSAVYLCASSLDPLGVGGNQPQHFGDGTRLSIL.

The chain recombines TRBV7-2 with TRBJ2-5, with a possible D match to TRBD2 (6 bases). The CDR3 has 17 residues. The ends were cut back, 5 bases at V and 4 bases at J, with 23 bases in the middle. Germline assignment: CDR1 SGHTA and CDR2 FQGNSA. The CDR3 bases are TGTGCCAGCAGCCCAGGCGCGGGGCGGGACGGCGGAGAGACCCAGTACTTC. It yields the protein CASSPGAGRDGGETQYF.

CDR3 residues: CASGAEDGELFF. CDR3 bases: TGCGCCAGCGGGGCAGAGGACGGGGAGCTGTTTTTT. The chain joins TRBV10-1 to TRBJ2-2; weak D call: TRBD1 (5 bases). Germline CDR1 reads WNHNN; CDR2 reads SYGVQD (reference sequence). The CDR3 is 12 amino acids. V lost 8 bases and J lost 7, with 11 bases in between.

V and J are TRBV28 and TRBJ2-7; tentatively, D is TRBD1 (5 bases). V was pared by 6 bases and J by 7 bases, with 22 bases between. The CDR3 sequence is 15 residues long. Per germline, CDR1 MDHEN and CDR2 SYDVKM. In nucleotides, the CDR3 is TGTGCCAGCAGCCCTGGGGCGGTGGGGCGAGGAGAGCAGTACTTC. Translated, it gives CASSPGAVGRGEQYF.

The J gene is TRBJ2-1, the V gene TRBV11-2; 8 positions agree with TRBD2. Germline-derived CDR1 and CDR2 are SGHAT and FQNNGV. The CDR3 is 14 amino acids. The V segment lost 3 bases and the J segment 10 bases; nucleotides outside the gene matches: 8. Here the CDR3 reads CASSLASGPREQFF. In DNA, the CDR3 is TGTGCCAGCAGCTTGGCTAGCGGGCCCAGGGAGCAGTTCTTC.

The rearrangement links TRBV28 to TRBJ1-2; a possible D gene is TRBD1 (5 bases). The germline CDR1 and CDR2 sequences are MDHEN and SYDVKM. Trimming cost V 5 bases and J 1 base, with 14 bases left between them. The CDR3 runs to 15 residues. CDR3 amino acids: CASSLTGRGNYGYTF. The CDR3 DNA is TGTGCCAGCAGTCTGACGGGGAGGGGTAACTATGGCTACACCTTC.

The chain is built from TRBV28 and TRBJ2-1; D perhaps matches TRBD2 (6 bases). The length of the CDR3 is 14 residues. Trimming took 6 bases from V and 4 from J, leaving 13 bases between them. From germline, CDR1 is MDHEN and CDR2 SYDVKM. CDR3 residues: CASSSLGGYNEQFF. The CDR3 coding sequence is TGTGCCAGCAGCTCCTTGGGGGGTTACAATGAGCAGTTCTTC. Full variable domain (remainder filled in from reference TRBV28 and TRBJ2-1): DVKVTQSSRYLVKRTGEKVFLECVQDMDHENMFWYRQDPGLGLRLIYFSYDVKMKEKGDIPEGYSVSREKKERFSLILESASTNQTSMYLCASSSLGGYNEQFFGPGTRLTVL.

This sequence joins TRBV7-2 and TRBJ1-2; D is uncertain. The germline V gene encodes CDR1 SGHTA and CDR2 FQGNSA. Trimming took 5 bases from V and 7 from J, leaving 14 bases between them. CDR3 length equals 13 residues. The CDR3 DNA reads as TGTGCCAGCAGCGAAGGGAAAGTGTCTGGCTACACCTTC. It is translated as CASSEGKVSGYTF.

The J gene is TRBJ1-2, the V gene TRBV29-1, with D tentatively TRBD1 (6 bases). In germline, CDR1 is SQVTM, CDR2 ANQGSEA. The CDR3 loop spans 14 amino acids. V lost 7 bases and J lost 2, with 17 bases in between. CDR3 protein: CSGYLGQGNYGYTF. The CDR3 region has the DNA TGCAGCGGGTACCTAGGGCAGGGGAACTATGGCTACACCTTC.

The J gene is TRBJ2-3, the V gene TRBV6-5, with D unresolved. The CDR3 consists of 12 residues. Germline V gene data show CDR1 as MNHEY and CDR2 as SVGAGI. With 2 bases removed from V and 5 bases from J, the gap between germline ends came to 5 bases. CDR3 sequence (DNA): TGTGCCAGCAGTTACGGGCGAGATACGCAGTATTTT. This translates into CASSYGRDTQYF.

The chain uses TRBV9 and TRBJ2-5; TRBD2 might be the D (6 bases). V gave up 5 bases and J gave up 5 bases, with 19 bases separating them. CDR1 is SGDLS, CDR2 YYNGEE, per germline. The CDR3 covers 15 residues. CDR3 nucleotide sequence: TGTGCCAGCAGTGAACTCGGAGGGAGGATGGAGACCCAGTACTTC. Amino acid sequence: CASSELGGRMETQYF.

The genes are TRBV3-1 (or the pseudogene TRBV3-2) and TRBJ1-1; D is ambiguous. CDR3 length equals 12 residues. Deletions cut 8 bases from V and 10 bases from J, with 17 bases between. Germline CDR1 is LGHDT and CDR2 is YNNKEL (reference sequence). CDR3 loop: CASSRARASAFF. CDR3 DNA: TGTGCCAGCTCACGGGCCCGGGCGTCAGCTTTCTTT.

The chain combines TRBV7-2 with TRBJ2-7, with TRBD2 identical over 8 bases. After removal of 1 base from V and 0 bases from J, the junction contained 5 bases not matched to a gene. Germline lookup yields CDR1 SGHTA and CDR2 FQGNSA. CDR3 length: 16 amino acids. The DNA for the CDR3 is TGTGCCAGCAGCTTAGTGGGCGGGGGGTACTCCTACGAGCAGTACTTC. Translated, it gives CASSLVGGGYSYEQYF.

This clone was detected once. This chain links TRBV4-2 with TRBJ1-2, with 8 nucleotides matching TRBD1. The V and J ends lost 1 base and 5 bases, in that order; junction bases with no gene match: 6. Looked up from germline, CDR1 is LGHNA and CDR2 is YNFKEQ. There are 15 residues in the CDR3. The CDR3 DNA reads as TGTGCCAGCAGCCAAGGGCCAGGGGGCGAGTATGGCTACACCTTC. Translation gives CASSQGPGGEYGYTF.

The CDR3 spells CASSQEEVAKNIQYF. The CDR3 bases are TGTGCCAGCAGCCAAGAGGAAGTAGCCAAAAACATTCAGTACTTC. V is TRBV3-1 (or the pseudogene TRBV3-2) and J is TRBJ2-4; D remains ambiguous. CDR1 LGHDT and CDR2 YNNKEL come from the germline V gene (reference sequence). V lost 0 bases and J lost 0, with 6 bases in between. The CDR3 length is 15 residues.

This chain connects TRBV25-1 to TRBJ2-2; D possibly uses TRBD1 or TRBD2 (5 bases each). V was cut by 5 bases and J by 4 bases, with 23 bases left in between. Germline CDR1 and CDR2: MGHDK and SYGVNS. This CDR3 spans 18 amino acids. This CDR3 reads CASSLPGIPGAVTGELFF. In DNA, the CDR3 is TGTGCCAGCAGTCTACCCGGGATCCCCGGGGCGGTCACCGGGGAGCTGTTTTTT.

Concerning this clone: At one of its ends the junction is not consistent with the germline gene, which may arise from a read error. The chain uses TRBV7-7 and TRBJ1-1, with TRBD1 as a possible D gene (5 bases). The germline V gene has CDR1 SSHAT and CDR2 FNYEAQ (reference sequence). The CDR3 covers 14 residues. The CDR3 reads CASKKLGVNTEAFF. As DNA, the CDR3 is TGTGCTAGCAAAAAATTGGGGGTGAACACTGAAGCTTTCTTT. Full variable domain (missing parts from reference TRBV7-7 and TRBJ1-1): GAGVSQSPRYKVTKRGQDVTLRCDPISSHATLYWYQQALGQGPEFLTYFNYEAQPDKSGLPSDRFSAERPEGSISTLTIQRTEQRDSAMYRCASKKLGVNTEAFFGQGTRLTVV.

The chain employs TRBV4-1 and TRBJ2-1, with 8 positions matching TRBD2. V lost 0 bases, J lost 2 bases, and 6 bases stayed unmatched. The CDR3 runs to 17 residues. CDR1 and CDR2 (germline): MGHRA, YSYEKL. The CDR3, as DNA: TGCGCCAGCAGCCAAGAGGACGCGGGGGGCCCCTACAATGAGCAGTTCTTC. Its translation: CASSQEDAGGPYNEQFF.

CDR3 protein: CASSTRIGGREDTQYF. DNA for the CDR3: TGTGCCAGCAGCACCCGAATAGGGGGTCGAGAAGATACGCAGTATTTT. The chain uses TRBV13 and TRBJ2-3; TRBD1 is a possible D gene (6 bases). The ends were cut back, 5 bases at V and 5 bases at J, with 20 bases in the middle. The CDR3 extends over 16 amino acids. Germline lookup yields CDR1 PRHDT and CDR2 FYEKMQ (reference sequence). Using reference TRBV13 and TRBJ2-3 for the parts outside the CDR3, the full variable domain is AAGVIQSPRHLIKEKRETATLKCYPIPRHDTVYWYQQGPGQDPQFLISFYEKMQSDKGSIPDRFSAQQFSDYHSELNMSSLELGDSALYFCASSTRIGGREDTQYFGPGTRLTVL.

The chain uses TRBV7-9 and TRBJ2-3; the match to TRBD1 covers 8 bases. CDR3 length: 17 residues. The ends lost 5 bases at V and 3 bases at J; junction bases unmatched: 13. The germline V gene has CDR1 SEHNR and CDR2 FQNEAQ (reference sequence). The DNA of the CDR3 is TGTGCCAGCAGCCACCCCCGTTCAGGACAGGGTACAGATACGCAGTATTTT. This encodes CASSHPRSGQGTDTQYF.

This clone occurred once. V usage is TRBV7-2 and J usage is TRBJ2-5; 7 nucleotides align to TRBD1. This CDR3 is 12 amino acids long. The trim removed 8 bases at V and 4 bases at J, leaving 4 bases unmatched. Germline V gene lookup returns CDR1 SGHTA and CDR2 FQGNSA. CDR3 amino acids: CASGHRGETQYF. The CDR3 region has the DNA TGTGCCAGCGGCCACAGGGGAGAGACCCAGTACTTC.

V gene TRBV6-2 or TRBV6-3 combines with J gene TRBJ1-4, with D uncertain. The V gene lost 2 bases and the J gene lost 7 bases, with 11 bases spanning the gap. Germline values: CDR1 MNHEY, CDR2 SVGEGT. This CDR3 is built from 14 residues. The CDR3 DNA sequence: TGTGCCAGCAGTTACACCTCGGGGATTGAAAAACTGTTTTTT. Amino acid sequence: CASSYTSGIEKLFF.

V and J are TRBV20-1 and TRBJ2-1; no firm D call. This CDR3 is 10 amino acids long. Germline-derived CDR1 and CDR2 are DFQATT and SNEGSKA (reference sequence). The germline V and J ends were trimmed by 6 bases and 8 bases, with 8 bases remaining between them. CDR3 sequence: CSAARDEQFF. The CDR3 DNA is TGCAGTGCAGCCCGGGATGAGCAGTTCTTC.

This chain joins TRBV7-2 and TRBJ1-1, with 8 bases fitting TRBD1. The V gene end was trimmed by 3 bases and the J gene end by 0 bases; junction bases not matched to a gene: 3. The V gene's germline CDR1 is SGHTA and CDR2 FQGNSA. The CDR3 contains 15 residues. The CDR3: CASSFRTGLNTEAFF. The DNA for the CDR3 is TGTGCCAGCAGCTTCAGGACAGGGCTGAACACTGAAGCTTTCTTT.

The table lists this clone with a count of one. CDR3 sequence reads: CASSTDNEQFF. The CDR3 DNA sequence: TGTGCCAGCAGCACTGATAATGAGCAGTTCTTC. The rearrangement links TRBV7-9 to TRBJ2-1; no definite D call. Germline loops: CDR1 SEHNR, CDR2 FQNEAQ (reference sequence). The CDR3 length is 11 residues. Trimming shortened V by 5 bases and J by 7 bases, and 6 bases separated the two germline ends. The variable domain in full, with the rest retrieved from reference TRBV7-9 and TRBJ2-1, is DTGVSQNPRHKITKRGQNVTFRCDPISEHNRLYWYRQTLGQGPEFLTYFQNEAQLEKSRLLSDRFSAERPKGSFSTLEIQRTEQGDSAMYLCASSTDNEQFFGPGTRLTVL.

J is TRBJ1-4 and V is TRBV7-8; D is ambiguous. Trimming removed 1 base at V and 4 bases at J, with 10 bases between. The CDR3 sequence is 15 residues long. Germline loops: CDR1 SGHVS, CDR2 FQNEAQ. CDR3 region: CASSLGQLVNEKLFF. The CDR3 DNA reads as TGTGCCAGCAGCTTAGGGCAGTTAGTTAATGAAAAACTGTTTTTT.

The CDR3 region has the DNA TGTGCCACCAAGGAGGGCCCCTACAATGAGCAGTTCTTC. This encodes CATKEGPYNEQFF. The chain employs TRBV15 and TRBJ2-1; D is possibly TRBD2 (6 bases). Germline V CDR1 and CDR2: LNHNV, YYDKDF (reference sequence). The CDR3 spans 13 residues. V shed 7 bases and J shed 2 bases, with 9 bases lying between them.

The J gene is TRBJ2-3, the V gene TRBV5-4; the D gene is possibly TRBD2 (6 bases). This CDR3 has 16 residues. Trimming shortened V by 1 base and J by 0 bases, and 12 bases separated the two germline ends. Germline assignment: CDR1 SGHNT and CDR2 YYREEE (reference sequence). The CDR3 sequence: CASSLSAGFSTDTQYF. CDR3 in DNA: TGTGCCAGCAGCTTGTCCGCGGGGTTTAGCACAGATACGCAGTATTTT.

The chain uses TRBV5-1 and TRBJ2-2; D might be TRBD2 (5 bases). Trimming stripped 5 bases from V and 1 base from J, with 18 bases between. The germline CDR1 and CDR2 sequences are SGHRS and YFSETQ. This CDR3 comprises 17 residues. DNA of the CDR3: TGCGCCAGCAGGAGGTCCCCCCCCGGAGGGAACACCGGGGAGCTGTTTTTT. Amino acids: CASRRSPPGGNTGELFF. The full variable domain, with the rest looked up from reference TRBV5-1 and TRBJ2-2, is KAGVTQTPRYLIKTRGQQVTLSCSPISGHRSVSWYQQTPGQGLQFLFEYFSETQRNKGNFPGRFSGRQFSNSRSEMNVSTLELGDSALYLCASRRSPPGGNTGELFFGEGSRLTVL.